Listed here is a single T cell receptor (beta chain). Profiling relied on immunoSEQ multiplex PCR, and the TCRdb table lists in-frame clones only, not all of them. The sample consists of 28,000 or so clones, 90% of them appearing once. CDR3 length: 13 amino acids. Per the germline V gene, CDR1 is MRHNA and CDR2 is SNTAGT. V lost 0 bases to trimming and J lost 4 bases, with 4 bases between them. The sample comes from a study of blood T cell repertoires in COVID-19. For the study at large: COVID-19 samples, acute and convalescent, were from the United States, Italy and Spain.

The clonotype comes from a man in his 70s with acute or convalescent COVID-19. V is TRBV6-4 and J is TRBJ1-5, with D uncertain. The sample was peripheral blood. The CDR3 DNA sequence: TGTGCCAGCAGTGACTCTGAGAATCAGCCCCAGCATTTT. Protein product: CASSDSENQPQHF.